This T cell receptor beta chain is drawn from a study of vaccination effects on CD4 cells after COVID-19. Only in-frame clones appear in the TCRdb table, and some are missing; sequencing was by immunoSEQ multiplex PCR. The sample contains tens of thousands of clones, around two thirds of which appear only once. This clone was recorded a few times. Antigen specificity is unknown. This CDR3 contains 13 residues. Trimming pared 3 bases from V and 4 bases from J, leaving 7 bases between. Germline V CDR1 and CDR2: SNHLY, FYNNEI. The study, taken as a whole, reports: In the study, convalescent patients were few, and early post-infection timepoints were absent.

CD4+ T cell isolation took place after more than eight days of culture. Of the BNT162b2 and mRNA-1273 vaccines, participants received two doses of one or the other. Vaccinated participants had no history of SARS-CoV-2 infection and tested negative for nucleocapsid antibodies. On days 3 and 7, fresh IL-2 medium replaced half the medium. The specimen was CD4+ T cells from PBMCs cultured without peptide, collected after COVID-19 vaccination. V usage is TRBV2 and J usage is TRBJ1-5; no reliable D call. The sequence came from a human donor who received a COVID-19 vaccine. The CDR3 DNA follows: TGTGCCAGCAGTGAGGAAGGGAATCAGCCCCAGCATTTT. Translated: CASSEEGNQPQHF.